Listed below are T cell receptor beta chains from one sample, sequenced in a study of cytomegalovirus exposure and HLA in healthy donors. Sequencing used immunoSEQ multiplex PCR; TCRdb keeps in-frame clones, though not all of them. The sample yields some 110,000 clones, 75% to 90% seen once. The sequencing sample was made of PBMCs. Receptors were obtained from a man aged 18-30 years in good health and CMV-seropositive. Each CDR3 is given with its conserved first and last residue. A D gene is named only where the DNA matches it firmly. Expanded clones get a size class; other rows say once, few or many, or leave the size out.

j_call: TRBJ1-5
cdr3_length: 13
clone_size: NA
d_call: NA
v_call: TRBV10-2
cdr3_aa: CASSETGNQPQHF
cdr3_nt: TGCGCCAGCAGTGAAACGGGCAATCAGCCCCAGCATTTT

j_call: TRBJ1-2
cdr3_length: 15
clone_size: few
d_call: TRBD1
v_call: TRBV18
cdr3_aa: CASSPTTGGVYGYTF
cdr3_nt: TGTGCCAGCTCACCCACTACAGGGGGTGTCTATGGCTACACCTTC

j_call: TRBJ2-5
cdr3_length: 13
clone_size: NA
d_call: TRBD2
v_call: TRBV28
cdr3_aa: CASSWQRGGTQYF
cdr3_nt: TGTGCCAGCAGTTGGCAGCGGGGAGGGACCCAGTACTTC

j_call: TRBJ2-7
cdr3_length: 14
clone_size: NA
d_call: TRBD1
v_call: TRBV2
cdr3_aa: CASVSGTGGYEQYF
cdr3_nt: TGTGCCAGTGTATCCGGGACAGGGGGCTACGAGCAGTACTTC

j_call: TRBJ2-3
cdr3_length: 15
clone_size: NA
d_call: NA
v_call: TRBV10-2
cdr3_aa: CASNSGAIGTDTQYF
cdr3_nt: TGCGCCAGCAATTCAGGGGCCATCGGCACAGATACGCAGTATTTT

j_call: TRBJ2-1
cdr3_length: 13
clone_size: NA
d_call: TRBD2
v_call: TRBV7-9
cdr3_aa: CASRASGGHEQFF
cdr3_nt: TGTGCCAGCAGGGCTAGCGGGGGCCATGAGCAGTTCTTC

j_call: TRBJ2-5
cdr3_length: 13
clone_size: NA
d_call: TRBD2
v_call: TRBV5-4
cdr3_aa: CASSQLAGGPQYF
cdr3_nt: TGTGCCAGCAGCCAACTAGCGGGGGGGCCTCAGTACTTC

j_call: TRBJ1-4
cdr3_length: 14
clone_size: many
d_call: NA
v_call: TRBV4-2
cdr3_aa: CASSQDAGYEKLFF
cdr3_nt: TGTGCCAGCAGCCAAGATGCAGGGTATGAAAAACTGTTTTTT

j_call: TRBJ1-5
cdr3_length: 16
clone_size: once
d_call: NA
v_call: TRBV7-2
cdr3_aa: CASSLVGGVGGQPQHF
cdr3_nt: TGTGCCAGCAGCTTAGTTGGGGGGGTCGGAGGTCAGCCCCAGCATTTT

j_call: TRBJ2-5
cdr3_length: 15
clone_size: NA
d_call: TRBD2
v_call: TRBV2
cdr3_aa: CASSLGTSGVQTQYF
cdr3_nt: TGTGCCAGCAGTCTCGGGACTAGCGGGGTACAGACCCAGTACTTC